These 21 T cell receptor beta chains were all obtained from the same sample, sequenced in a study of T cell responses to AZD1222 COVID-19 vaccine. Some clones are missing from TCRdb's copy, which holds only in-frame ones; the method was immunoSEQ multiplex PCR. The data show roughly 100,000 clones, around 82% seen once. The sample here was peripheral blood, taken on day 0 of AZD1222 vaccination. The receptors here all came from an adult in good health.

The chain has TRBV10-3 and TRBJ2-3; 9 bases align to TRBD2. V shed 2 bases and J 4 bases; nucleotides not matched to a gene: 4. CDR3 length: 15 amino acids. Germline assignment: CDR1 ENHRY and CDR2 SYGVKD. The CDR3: CAISEGVAGADTQYF. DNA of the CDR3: TGTGCCATCAGTGAGGGGGTAGCGGGAGCAGATACGCAGTATTTT.

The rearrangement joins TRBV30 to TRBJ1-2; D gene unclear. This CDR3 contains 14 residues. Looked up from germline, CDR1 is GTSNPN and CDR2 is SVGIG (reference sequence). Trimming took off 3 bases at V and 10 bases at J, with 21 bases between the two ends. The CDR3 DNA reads TGTGCCTGGAGGCCCGTGGTTCTTCTTCTTGACTACACCTTC. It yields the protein CAWRPVVLLLDYTF.

CDR3 protein: CASSRWVGGLAGDNEQFF. The CDR3 region has the DNA TGTGCCAGCAGTCGATGGGTCGGGGGACTAGCGGGTGACAATGAGCAGTTCTTC. This chain joins TRBV6-6 and TRBJ2-1, with TRBD2 identical over 12 bases. This CDR3 comprises 18 residues. Germline V gives CDR1 MNHNY, CDR2 SVGAGI (reference sequence). J gave up 5 bases and V 5 bases, and 13 bases lay outside the gene matches.

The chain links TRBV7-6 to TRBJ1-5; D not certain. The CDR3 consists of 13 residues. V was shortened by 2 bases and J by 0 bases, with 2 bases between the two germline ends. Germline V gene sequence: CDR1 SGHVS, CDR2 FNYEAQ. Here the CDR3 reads CASSLNSNQPQHF. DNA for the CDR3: TGTGCCAGCAGCTTAAATAGCAATCAGCCCCAGCATTTT.

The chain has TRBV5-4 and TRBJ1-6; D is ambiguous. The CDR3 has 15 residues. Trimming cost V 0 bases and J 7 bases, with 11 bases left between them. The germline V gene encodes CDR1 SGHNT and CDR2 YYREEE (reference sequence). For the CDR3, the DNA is TGTGCCAGCAGCTTGGACTCGACGATAAATTCACCCCTCCACTTT. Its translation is CASSLDSTINSPLHF.

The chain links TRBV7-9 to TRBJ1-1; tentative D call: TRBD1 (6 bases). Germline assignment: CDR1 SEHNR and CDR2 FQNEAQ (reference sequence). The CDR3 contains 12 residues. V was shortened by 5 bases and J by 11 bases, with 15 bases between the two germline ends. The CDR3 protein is CASSPNRGPAFF. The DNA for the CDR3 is TGTGCCAGCAGCCCTAACCGGGGGCCTGCTTTCTTT.

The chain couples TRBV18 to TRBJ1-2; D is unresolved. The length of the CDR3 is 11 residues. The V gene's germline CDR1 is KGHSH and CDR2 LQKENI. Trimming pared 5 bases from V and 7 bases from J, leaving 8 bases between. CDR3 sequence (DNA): TGTGCCAGCTCAGAGGATGTTGGCTACACCTTC. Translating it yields CASSEDVGYTF.

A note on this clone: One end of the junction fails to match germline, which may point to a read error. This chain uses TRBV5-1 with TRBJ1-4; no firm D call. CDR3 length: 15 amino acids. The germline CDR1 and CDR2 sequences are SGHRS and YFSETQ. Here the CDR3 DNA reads TGCGCCAGCAGATTGGGAGGTCCAACTAATGAAAAACTGTTTTTT. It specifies CASRLGGPTNEKLFF.

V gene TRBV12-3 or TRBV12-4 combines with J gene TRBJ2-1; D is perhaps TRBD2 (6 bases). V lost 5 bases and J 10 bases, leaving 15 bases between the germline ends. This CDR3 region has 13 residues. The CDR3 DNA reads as TGTGCCAGCAGTCTTGCGACTAGTCTGGAGCAGTTCTTC. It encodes CASSLATSLEQFF.

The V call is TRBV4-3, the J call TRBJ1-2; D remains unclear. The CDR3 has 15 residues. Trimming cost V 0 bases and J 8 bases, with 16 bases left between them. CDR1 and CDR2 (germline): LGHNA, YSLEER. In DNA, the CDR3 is TGCGCCAGCAGCCAAGATGAGTTGGCCTCGTGGGGCTACACCTTC. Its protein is CASSQDELASWGYTF.

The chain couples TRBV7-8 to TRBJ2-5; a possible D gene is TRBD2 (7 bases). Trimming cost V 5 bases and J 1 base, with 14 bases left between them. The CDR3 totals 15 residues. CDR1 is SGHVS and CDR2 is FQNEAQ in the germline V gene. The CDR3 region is CASSEPGGGQETQYF. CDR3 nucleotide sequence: TGTGCCAGCAGCGAGCCGGGGGGCGGCCAAGAGACCCAGTACTTC.

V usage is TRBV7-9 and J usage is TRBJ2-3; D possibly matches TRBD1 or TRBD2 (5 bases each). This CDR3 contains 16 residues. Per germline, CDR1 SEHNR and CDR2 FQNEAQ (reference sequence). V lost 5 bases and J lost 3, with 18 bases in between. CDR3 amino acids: CASSPDRDGRTDTQYF. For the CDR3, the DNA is TGTGCCAGCAGCCCAGACCGGGACGGCAGGACAGATACGCAGTATTTT.

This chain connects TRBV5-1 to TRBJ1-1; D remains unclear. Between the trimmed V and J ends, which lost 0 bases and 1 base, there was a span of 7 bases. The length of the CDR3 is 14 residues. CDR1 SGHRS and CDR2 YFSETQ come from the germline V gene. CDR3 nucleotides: TGCGCCAGCAGCTTGGGGGCAGCGAACACTGAAGCTTTCTTT. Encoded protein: CASSLGAANTEAFF.

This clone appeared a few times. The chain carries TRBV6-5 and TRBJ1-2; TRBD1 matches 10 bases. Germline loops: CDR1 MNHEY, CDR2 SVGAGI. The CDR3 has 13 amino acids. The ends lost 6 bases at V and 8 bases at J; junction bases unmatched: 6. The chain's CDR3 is CASRRQGARGYTF. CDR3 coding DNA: TGTGCCAGCAGGCGACAGGGGGCGCGCGGCTACACCTTC.

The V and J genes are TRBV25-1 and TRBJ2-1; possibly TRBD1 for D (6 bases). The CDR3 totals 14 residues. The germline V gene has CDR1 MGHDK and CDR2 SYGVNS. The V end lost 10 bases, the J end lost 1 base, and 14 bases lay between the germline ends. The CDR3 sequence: CATAGQGSYNEQFF. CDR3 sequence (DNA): TGTGCCACCGCGGGCCAGGGGTCCTACAATGAGCAGTTCTTC.

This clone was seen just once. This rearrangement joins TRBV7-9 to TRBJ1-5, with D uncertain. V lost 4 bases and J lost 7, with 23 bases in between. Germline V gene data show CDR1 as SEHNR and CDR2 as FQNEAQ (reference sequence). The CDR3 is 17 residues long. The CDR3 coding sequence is TGTGCCAGCAGCTACGACTTGGGCGGTGGAGTCGAGCAGCCCCAGCATTTT. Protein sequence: CASSYDLGGGVEQPQHF.

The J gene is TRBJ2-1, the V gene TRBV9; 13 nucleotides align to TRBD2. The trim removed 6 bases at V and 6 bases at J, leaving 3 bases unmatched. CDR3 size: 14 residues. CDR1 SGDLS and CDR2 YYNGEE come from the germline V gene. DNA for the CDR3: TGTGCCAGCACGACTAGCGGGGGGCCCAATGAGCAGTTCTTC. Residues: CASTTSGGPNEQFF. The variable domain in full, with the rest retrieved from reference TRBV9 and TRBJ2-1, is DSGVTQTPKHLITATGQRVTLRCSPRSGDLSVYWYQQSLDQGLQFLIQYYNGEERAKGNILERFSAQQFPDLHSELNLSSLELGDSALYFCASTTSGGPNEQFFGPGTRLTVL.

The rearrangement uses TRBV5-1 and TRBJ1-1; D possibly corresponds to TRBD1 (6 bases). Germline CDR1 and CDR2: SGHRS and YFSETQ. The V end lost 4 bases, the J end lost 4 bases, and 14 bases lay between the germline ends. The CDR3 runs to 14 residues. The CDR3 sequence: CASSLQGGGTEAFF. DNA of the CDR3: TGCGCCAGCAGCCTACAGGGAGGTGGCACTGAAGCTTTCTTT.

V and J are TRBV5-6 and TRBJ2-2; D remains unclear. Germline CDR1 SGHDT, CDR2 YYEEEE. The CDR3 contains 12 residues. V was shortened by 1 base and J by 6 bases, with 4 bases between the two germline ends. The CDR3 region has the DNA TGTGCCAGCAGCTTGCCCGCCGGGGAGCTGTTTTTT. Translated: CASSLPAGELFF.

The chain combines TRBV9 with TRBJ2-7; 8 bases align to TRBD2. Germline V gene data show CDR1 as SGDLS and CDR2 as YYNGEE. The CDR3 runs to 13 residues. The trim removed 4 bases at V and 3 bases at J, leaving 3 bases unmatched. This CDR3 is CASSLGTSYEQYF. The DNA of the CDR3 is TGTGCCAGCAGCCTCGGGACTAGCTACGAGCAGTACTTC.

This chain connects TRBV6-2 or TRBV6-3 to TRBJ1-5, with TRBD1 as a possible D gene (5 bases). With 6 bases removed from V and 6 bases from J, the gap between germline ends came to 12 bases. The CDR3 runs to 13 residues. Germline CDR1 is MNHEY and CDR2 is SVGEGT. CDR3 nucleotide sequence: TGTGCCAGCAGCAGCCAGGGTGGTCAGCCCCAGCATTTT. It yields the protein CASSSQGGQPQHF.